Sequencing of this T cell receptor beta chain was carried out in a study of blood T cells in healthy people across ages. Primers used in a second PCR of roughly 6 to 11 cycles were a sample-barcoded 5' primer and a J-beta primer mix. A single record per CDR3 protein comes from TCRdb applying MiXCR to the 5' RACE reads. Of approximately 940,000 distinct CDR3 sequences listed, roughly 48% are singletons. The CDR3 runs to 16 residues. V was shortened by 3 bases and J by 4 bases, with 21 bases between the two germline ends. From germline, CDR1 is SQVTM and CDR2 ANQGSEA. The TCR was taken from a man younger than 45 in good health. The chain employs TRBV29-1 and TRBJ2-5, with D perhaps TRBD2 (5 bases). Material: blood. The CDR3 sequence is CSVERDRHITGETQYF. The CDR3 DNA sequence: TGCAGCGTTGAGAGGGATAGGCATATTACGGGAGAGACCCAGTACTTC.